The clone carrying this TCR beta chain was seen just once. This entry comes from a study of blood T cell repertoires in COVID-19. Original handling: Amplification of reference gene primers provided the estimated nucleated cell counts. Assay: immunoSEQ multiplex PCR; the TCRdb copy retains only in-frame clones and omits some. The V and J calls and clone size come from that table; D and trimming were worked out from the DNA. Of 250,000 to 350,000 clones in the sample, around 84% were seen once. The CDR3 covers 13 residues. Trimming left V 1 base short and J 1 base short, with 4 bases between. The receptor was derived from a human donor with COVID-19, enrolled during active disease. The donor label of this sample is uncertain. The chain is built from TRBV12-3 or TRBV12-4 and TRBJ1-1; D is ambiguous. Sequenced sample: peripheral blood. CDR3 in DNA: TGTGCCAGCAGTTTAGACTGGAACACTGAAGCTTTCTTT. As protein: CASSLDWNTEAFF.